This TCR beta chain is from a study of spatial heterogeneity in lung cancer. Study-wide findings and caveats: One measure, the expanded intratumoral alpha and beta TCR count, tracked tumor mutation counts.

Time point indicated: sample taken at primary tumor resection. Unsorted whole RNA from tumor, nontumor lung or frozen PBMC underwent sequencing. To note about this clonotype: Its antigen is not known.

The germline gives CDR1 SEHNR, CDR2 FQNEAQ (reference sequence). The CDR3 sequence is 18 residues long. The V and J ends lost 1 base and 3 bases respectively, with 19 bases between them. TCRdb reanalysed the 5' RACE reads using MiXCR and keeps one entry per CDR3 protein. The table lists over 9,000 distinct CDR3 sequences, about 13% of them singletons. The sequences come from lung tumor tissue, collected at surgery. The chain is built from TRBV7-9 and TRBJ2-4; possible D gene TRBD2, 6 bases. The clonotype comes from a male donor with early-stage non-small cell lung cancer. Here the CDR3 DNA reads TGTGCCAGCAGCTTAGGGAGGGTCCAGGCTTCTAGCAAAAACATTCAGTACTTC. Translating it yields CASSLGRVQASSKNIQYF.